This TCR beta chain was observed in a study of a mutant IDH1 vaccine in newly diagnosed glioma. As for the study in general: Previous care, which was radiotherapy, temozolomide, or both, most often involved both.

Libraries were prepared by immunoSEQ multiplex PCR; TCRdb keeps only in-frame clonotypes and omits some of them. The data show tens of thousands of clones, roughly 71% seen once. A word on this clone: Its antigen is as yet unknown.

Trimming took 2 bases from V and 3 from J, leaving 28 bases between them. The CDR3 is 20 residues long. Germline V gives CDR1 KGHSH, CDR2 LQKENI. Time point meaning: week 47, end of study. A 20-mer mutant IDH1 peptide at 300 ug was injected subcutaneously with topical imiquimod. Donors' newly diagnosed IDH1-mutant WHO grade 3 or 4 astrocytomas lacked nuclear ATRX. The TCR was taken from a man in his forties with glioma. The material sequenced was PBMCs, taken from a glioma patient whose treatment included an IDH1 peptide vaccine. The chain uses TRBV18 and TRBJ1-1; possibly TRBD1 for D (6 bases). CDR3 residues: CASSPSGPRGPILGDTEAFF. The DNA of the CDR3 is TGTGCCAGCTCACCATCAGGACCCAGGGGCCCTATCCTGGGAGACACTGAAGCTTTCTTT.